These 13 T cell receptor beta chains were all obtained from the same sample, sequenced in a study of cytomegalovirus exposure and HLA in healthy donors. The PCR ran on 60 Vbeta and 13 Jbeta primers. Only in-frame clones appear in the TCRdb table, and some are missing; sequencing was by immunoSEQ multiplex PCR. This table has 150,000 to 180,000 clones, around 84% appearing once. Input material: PBMCs. The receptors were sampled from a woman in her thirties or forties in good health and CMV-seropositive.

This sequence joins TRBV5-1 and TRBJ2-1; TRBD2 agrees at 9 bases. V was clipped by 5 bases and J by 0 bases; unmatched bases: 3. The CDR3 totals 15 residues. CDR1 is SGHRS and CDR2 is YFSETQ in the germline V gene. CDR3 bases: TGCGCCAGCAGACAGCGGGAGGACTCCTACAATGAGCAGTTCTTC. As protein: CASRQREDSYNEQFF.

The J gene is TRBJ2-7, the V gene TRBV5-1; D is uncertain. Germline assignment: CDR1 SGHRS and CDR2 YFSETQ. V lost 4 bases to trimming and J lost 6 bases, with 14 bases between them. This CDR3 is built from 13 residues. CDR3 amino acids: CASSPRPRGEQYF. Written as DNA, the CDR3 is TGCGCCAGCAGCCCCCGACCGCGCGGCGAGCAGTACTTC.

This clone was counted once. This chain connects TRBV7-6 to TRBJ2-3; 7 positions match TRBD1. Trimming at V came to 4 bases and at J to 0 bases, leaving 7 bases not matched to a gene. Germline V gene sequence: CDR1 SGHVS, CDR2 FNYEAQ. This CDR3 is 16 amino acids long. The CDR3 protein is CASSSRGGGSTDTQYF. In nucleotides, the CDR3 is TGTGCCAGCAGCTCACGAGGGGGCGGGAGCACAGATACGCAGTATTTT.

Written as DNA, the CDR3 is TGTGCCAGCAGGTCCTCAGGGGGTATGTACTTC. This codes for CASRSSGGMYF. The gene calls are TRBV28 and TRBJ2-7; 7 bases map to TRBD1. V was clipped by 6 bases and J by 12 bases; unmatched bases: 8. Looked up from germline, CDR1 is MDHEN and CDR2 is SYDVKM. The CDR3 length is 11 residues.

The V gene is TRBV4-2, the J gene TRBJ1-2; a possible D gene is TRBD1 (6 bases). Germline V lookup: CDR1 LGHNA, CDR2 YNFKEQ. The CDR3 loop spans 16 amino acids. The germline V and J ends were trimmed by 4 bases and 4 bases, with 19 bases remaining between them. The CDR3 DNA sequence: TGTGCCAGCAGCCTACCTGGGCAGGGGCGGCTCTATGGCTACACCTTC. Residues: CASSLPGQGRLYGYTF.

The chain couples TRBV13 to TRBJ2-1; no clear D. The germline V gene encodes CDR1 PRHDT and CDR2 FYEKMQ (reference sequence). The CDR3 length is 15 residues. Trimming took off 0 bases at V and 1 base at J, with 7 bases between the two ends. The chain's CDR3 is CASSLGEPSYNEQFF. The CDR3 region has the DNA TGTGCCAGCAGCTTAGGCGAGCCTTCCTACAATGAGCAGTTCTTC. The full variable domain, rest sourced from reference TRBV13 and TRBJ2-1, is AAGVIQSPRHLIKEKRETATLKCYPIPRHDTVYWYQQGPGQDPQFLISFYEKMQSDKGSIPDRFSAQQFSDYHSELNMSSLELGDSALYFCASSLGEPSYNEQFFGPGTRLTVL.

This sequence joins TRBV5-1 and TRBJ1-3; no reliable D call. Germline-derived CDR1 and CDR2 are SGHRS and YFSETQ. The CDR3 consists of 14 residues. Trimming took off 0 bases at V and 0 bases at J, with 4 bases between the two ends. This chain's CDR3 is CASSLVSSGNTIYF. CDR3 DNA sequence: TGCGCCAGCAGCTTGGTTAGCTCTGGAAACACCATATATTTT.

This rearrangement joins TRBV5-1 to TRBJ2-7; possible D gene TRBD2, 5 bases. This CDR3 has 15 amino acids. Trimming removed 9 bases from V and 1 base from J, with 20 bases in between. CDR1 is SGHRS, CDR2 YFSETQ, per germline. In nucleotides, the CDR3 is TGCGCCACCAAAGAACGCCGGGGATCTTCCTACGAGCAGTACTTC. Translation gives CATKERRGSSYEQYF.

The rearrangement uses TRBV14 and TRBJ2-7; D not certain. V shed 4 bases and J shed 3 bases, with 16 bases lying between them. This CDR3 contains 15 residues. Germline CDR1 reads SGHDN; CDR2 reads FVKESK. The CDR3 region has the DNA TGTGCCAGCAGCCTCAGGAACCCCTTGCACTACGAGCAGTACTTC. This gives the protein CASSLRNPLHYEQYF. The full variable domain, with the rest looked up from reference TRBV14 and TRBJ2-7, is EAGVTQFPSHSVIEKGQTVTLRCDPISGHDNLYWYRRVMGKEIKFLLHFVKESKQDESGMPNNRFLAERTGGTYSTLKVQPAELEDSGVYFCASSLRNPLHYEQYFGPGTRLTVT.

This clone was recorded only once. This chain connects TRBV19 to TRBJ1-1, with 8 positions matching TRBD1. The CDR3 is 15 amino acids. V shed 4 bases and J 0 bases; nucleotides not matched to a gene: 4. Germline V CDR1 and CDR2: LNHDA, SQIVND (reference sequence). CDR3 in amino acids: CASSTQGAVNTEAFF. The CDR3 region has the DNA TGTGCCAGTAGTACGCAGGGGGCAGTGAACACTGAAGCTTTCTTT.

V gene TRBV1 combines with J gene TRBJ2-2; TRBD2, the D gene given by the table, was not confirmed from the DNA. TRBV1 is flagged as a pseudogene. The CDR3 consists of 14 residues. CDR3 coding DNA: TGCACCAGCAGCCAAGTCCCCCGGAGCGGGGAGCTGTTTTTT. Its translation: CTSSQVPRSGELFF.

The genes are TRBV2 and TRBJ2-7; 7 nucleotides align to TRBD1. V lost 6 bases, J lost 4 bases, and 15 bases stayed unmatched. Germline V gene lookup returns CDR1 SNHLY and CDR2 FYNNEI. CDR3 length: 16 amino acids. The CDR3 coding sequence is TGTGCCAGCAGGGACAGGCACCAGATACTACAATACGAGCAGTACTTC. Protein: CASRDRHQILQYEQYF.

V and J are TRBV5-4 and TRBJ2-1, with TRBD2 matching over 8 bases. J was trimmed by 0 bases and V by 4 bases; bases with no gene match: 9. CDR3 length equals 17 residues. Germline values: CDR1 SGHNT, CDR2 YYREEE (reference sequence). CDR3 sequence: CASSLTAGAYSYNEQFF. CDR3 DNA: TGTGCCAGCAGCCTAACAGCGGGGGCCTACTCCTACAATGAGCAGTTCTTC.